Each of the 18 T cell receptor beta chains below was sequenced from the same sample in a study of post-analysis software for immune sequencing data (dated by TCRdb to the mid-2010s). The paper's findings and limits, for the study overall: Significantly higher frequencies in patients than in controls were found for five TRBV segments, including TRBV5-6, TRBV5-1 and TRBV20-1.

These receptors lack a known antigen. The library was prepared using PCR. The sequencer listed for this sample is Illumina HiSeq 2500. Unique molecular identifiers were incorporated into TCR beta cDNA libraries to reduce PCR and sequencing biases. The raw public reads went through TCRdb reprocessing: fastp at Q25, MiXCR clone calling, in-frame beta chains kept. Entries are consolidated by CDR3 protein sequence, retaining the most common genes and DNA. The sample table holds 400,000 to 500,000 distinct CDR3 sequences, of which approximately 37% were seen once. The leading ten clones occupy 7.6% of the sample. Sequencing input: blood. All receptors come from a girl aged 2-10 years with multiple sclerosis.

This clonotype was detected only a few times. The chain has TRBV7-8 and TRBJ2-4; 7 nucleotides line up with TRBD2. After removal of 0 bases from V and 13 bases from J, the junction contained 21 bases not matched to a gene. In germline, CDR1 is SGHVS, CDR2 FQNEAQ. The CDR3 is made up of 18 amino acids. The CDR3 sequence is CASSLAMFSGVGMGGQYF. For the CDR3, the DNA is TGTGCCAGCAGCTTAGCGATGTTTTCCGGAGTTGGTATGGGGGGGCAGTACTTC.

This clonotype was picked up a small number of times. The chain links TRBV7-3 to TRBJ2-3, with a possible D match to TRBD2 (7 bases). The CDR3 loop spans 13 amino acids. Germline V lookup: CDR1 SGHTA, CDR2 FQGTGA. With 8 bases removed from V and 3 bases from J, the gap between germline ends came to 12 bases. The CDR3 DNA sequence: TGTGCCAGCGCAGAGGGGGGGACAGATACGCAGTATTTT. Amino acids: CASAEGGTDTQYF.

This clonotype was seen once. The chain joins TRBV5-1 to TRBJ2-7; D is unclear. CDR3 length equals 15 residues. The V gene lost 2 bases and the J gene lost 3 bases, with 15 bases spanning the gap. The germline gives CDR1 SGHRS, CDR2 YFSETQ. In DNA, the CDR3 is TGCGCCAGCAGCTTATTTGATAGGACCAACTACGAGCAGTACTTC. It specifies CASSLFDRTNYEQYF.

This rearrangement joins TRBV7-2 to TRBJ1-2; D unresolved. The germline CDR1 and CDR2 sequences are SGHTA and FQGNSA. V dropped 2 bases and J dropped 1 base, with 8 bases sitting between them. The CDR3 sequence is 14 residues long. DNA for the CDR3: TGTGCCAGCAGCTTAATAGAGGGTAACTATGGCTACACCTTC. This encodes CASSLIEGNYGYTF.

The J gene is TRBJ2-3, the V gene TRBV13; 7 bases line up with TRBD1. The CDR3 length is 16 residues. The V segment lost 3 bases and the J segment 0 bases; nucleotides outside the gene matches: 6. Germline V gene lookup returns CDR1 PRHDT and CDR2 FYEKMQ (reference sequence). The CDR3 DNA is TGTGCCAGCAGCTTTGGACAGGTCGATAGCACAGATACGCAGTATTTT. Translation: CASSFGQVDSTDTQYF.

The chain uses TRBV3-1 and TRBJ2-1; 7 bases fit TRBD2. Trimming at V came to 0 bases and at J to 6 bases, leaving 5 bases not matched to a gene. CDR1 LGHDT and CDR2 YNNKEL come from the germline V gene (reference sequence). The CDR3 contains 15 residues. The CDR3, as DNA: TGTGCCAGCAGCCAAGAACTACTAGCGTCCAATGAGCAGTTCTTC. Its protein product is CASSQELLASNEQFF.

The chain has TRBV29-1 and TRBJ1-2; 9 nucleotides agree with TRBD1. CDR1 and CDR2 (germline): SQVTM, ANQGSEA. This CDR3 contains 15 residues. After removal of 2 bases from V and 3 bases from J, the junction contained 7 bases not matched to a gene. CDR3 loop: CSVETNRGQYYGYTF. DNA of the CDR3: TGCAGCGTTGAAACGAACAGGGGGCAATACTATGGCTACACCTTC.

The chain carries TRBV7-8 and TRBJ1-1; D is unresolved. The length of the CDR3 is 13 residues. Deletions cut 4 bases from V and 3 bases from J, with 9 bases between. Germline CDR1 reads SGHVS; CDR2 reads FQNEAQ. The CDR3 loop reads CASSSHLDTEAFF. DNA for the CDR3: TGTGCCAGCAGCTCCCATTTGGACACTGAAGCTTTCTTT.

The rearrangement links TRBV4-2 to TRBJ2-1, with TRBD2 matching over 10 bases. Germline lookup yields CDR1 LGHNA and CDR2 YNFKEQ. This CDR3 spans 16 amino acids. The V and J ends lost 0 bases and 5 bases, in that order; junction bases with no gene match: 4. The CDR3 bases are TGTGCCAGCAGCCAAGATGGCCTAGCGGGGGACAATGAGCAGTTCTTC. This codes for CASSQDGLAGDNEQFF.

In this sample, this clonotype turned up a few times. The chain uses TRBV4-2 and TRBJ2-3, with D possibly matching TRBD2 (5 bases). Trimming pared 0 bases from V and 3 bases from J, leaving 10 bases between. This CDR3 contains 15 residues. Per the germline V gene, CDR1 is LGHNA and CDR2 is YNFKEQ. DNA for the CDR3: TGTGCCAGCAGCCAAGAATCGGGGATGACAGATACGCAGTATTTT. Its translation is CASSQESGMTDTQYF.

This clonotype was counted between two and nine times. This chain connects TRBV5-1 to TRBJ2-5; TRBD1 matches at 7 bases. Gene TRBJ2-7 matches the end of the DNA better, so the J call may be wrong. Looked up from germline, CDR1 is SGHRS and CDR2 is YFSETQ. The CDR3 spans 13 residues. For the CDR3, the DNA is TGCGCCAGCAGCGTAGGGGGCCAAGGCGAGCAGTACTTC. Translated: CASSVGGQGEQYF.

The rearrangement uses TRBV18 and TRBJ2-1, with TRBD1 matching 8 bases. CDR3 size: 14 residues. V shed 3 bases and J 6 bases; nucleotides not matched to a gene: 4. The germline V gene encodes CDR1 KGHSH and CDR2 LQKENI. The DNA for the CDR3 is TGTGCCAGCTCACCTCCGACAGGGGCCAATGAGCAGTTCTTC. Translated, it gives CASSPPTGANEQFF.

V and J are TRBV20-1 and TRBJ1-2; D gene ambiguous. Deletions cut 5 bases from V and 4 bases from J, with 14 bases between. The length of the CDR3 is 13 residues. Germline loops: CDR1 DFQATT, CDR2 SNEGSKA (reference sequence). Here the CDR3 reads CSAEVQTGYGYTF. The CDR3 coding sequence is TGCAGTGCTGAGGTACAAACGGGCTATGGCTACACCTTC.

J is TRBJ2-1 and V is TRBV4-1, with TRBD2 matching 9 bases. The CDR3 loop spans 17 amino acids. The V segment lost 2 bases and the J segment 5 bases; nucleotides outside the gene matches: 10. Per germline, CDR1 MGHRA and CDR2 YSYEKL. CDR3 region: CASSQPYKGLADNEQFF. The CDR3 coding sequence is TGCGCCAGCAGCCAACCTTATAAGGGACTAGCCGACAATGAGCAGTTCTTC.

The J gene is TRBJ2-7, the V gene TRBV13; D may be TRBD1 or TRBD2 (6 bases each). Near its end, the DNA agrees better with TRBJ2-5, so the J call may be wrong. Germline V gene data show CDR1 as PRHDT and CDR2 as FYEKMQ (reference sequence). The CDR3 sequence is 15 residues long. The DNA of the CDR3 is TGTGCCAGCAGCTTAGGGGCCGGGGGCGGAGAGACCCAGTACTTC. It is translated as CASSLGAGGGETQYF.

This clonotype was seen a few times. In DNA, the CDR3 is TGTGCCAGCAGTCAACGACAGGGCTCGGGCTACGAGCAGTACTTC. Its translation is CASSQRQGSGYEQYF. V gene TRBV12-3 or TRBV12-4 combines with J gene TRBJ2-7; 7 bases agree with TRBD1. The CDR3 spans 15 residues. The J segment lost 3 bases and the V segment lost 5 bases, leaving 10 bases of the junction unmatched.

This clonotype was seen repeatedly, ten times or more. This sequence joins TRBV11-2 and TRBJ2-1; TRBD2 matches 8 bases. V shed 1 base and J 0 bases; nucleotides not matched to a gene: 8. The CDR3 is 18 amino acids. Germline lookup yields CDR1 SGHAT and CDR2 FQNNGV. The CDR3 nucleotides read TGTGCCAGCAGCTTAGTTCCCGTAGCGGGGTACTCCTACAATGAGCAGTTCTTC. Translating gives CASSLVPVAGYSYNEQFF.

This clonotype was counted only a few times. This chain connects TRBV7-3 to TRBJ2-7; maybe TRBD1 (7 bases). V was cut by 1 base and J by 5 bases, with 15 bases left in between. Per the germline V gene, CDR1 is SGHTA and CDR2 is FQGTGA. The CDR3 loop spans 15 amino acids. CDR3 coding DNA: TGTGCCAGCAGCTTAAGTCCAGGGGGGAACAACGAGCAGTACTTC. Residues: CASSLSPGGNNEQYF.